The 32 T cell receptor beta chains in this list originate from one sample, sequenced in a study of vaccination and CD4 T cells after COVID-19 (dated by TCRdb to about 2022). The antigens these receptors bind are not known. The treatment or condition tag for this specimen amounts to: roughly nine-day PBMC culture with coronavirus spike peptide pools or control peptides (ViraFEST assay). The receptor library was made with PCR. Sequenced on an Illumina iSeq 100. TCR sequencing of DNA from cultured CD4+ T cells used the Oncomine TCR Beta short-read assay at the Johns Hopkins FTIC core. TCRdb took the public reads, trimmed them with fastp at Q25, ran MiXCR for clone calling and kept in-frame beta chains. CDR3 protein sequences are deduplicated, and each keeps its most common genes and DNA. The sample has about 17,000 distinct CDR3 sequences on record, about two fifths of them singletons. Roughly 8.9% of the sample belongs to the ten largest clones.

The sequenced material came from CD4+ T cells from blood, cultured in vitro. These receptors were taken from a human donor who had recovered from COVID-19.

This chain links TRBV20-1 with TRBJ1-1; D gene uncertain. This CDR3 contains 11 residues. CDR1 DFQATT and CDR2 SNEGSKA come from the germline V gene (reference sequence). The CDR3 here is CSMQENTEAFF. The CDR3, as DNA: TGCAGCATGCAGGAGAACACTGAAGCTTTCTTT.

J is TRBJ2-2 and V is TRBV30; D gene unclear. V was shortened by 0 bases and J by 2 bases, with 4 bases between the two germline ends. Germline values: CDR1 GTSNPN, CDR2 SVGIG (reference sequence). The CDR3 spans 13 residues. The CDR3: CAWSVLNTGELFF. CDR3 DNA sequence: TGTGCCTGGAGTGTACTCAACACCGGGGAGCTGTTTTTT.

A few counts support this clonotype. The gene calls are TRBV20-1 and TRBJ2-7; no reliable D call. Trimming shortened V by 0 bases and J by 2 bases, and 14 bases separated the two germline ends. The CDR3 extends over 15 amino acids. CDR1 DFQATT and CDR2 SNEGSKA come from the germline V gene (reference sequence). CDR3 sequence: CSARDEYPSTYEQYF. CDR3 DNA sequence: TGCAGTGCTAGAGATGAGTACCCCAGCACCTACGAGCAGTACTTC.

The gene calls are TRBV5-1 and TRBJ1-1; D is unclear. This CDR3 comprises 13 residues. V dropped 5 bases and J dropped 5 bases, with 13 bases sitting between them. Germline values: CDR1 SGHRS, CDR2 YFSETQ. This CDR3 is CASSLSSGTEAFF. CDR3 in DNA: TGCGCCAGCAGTCTCTCCTCGGGGACTGAAGCTTTCTTT. The whole variable domain, filled in from reference TRBV5-1 and TRBJ1-1, reads KAGVTQTPRYLIKTRGQQVTLSCSPISGHRSVSWYQQTPGQGLQFLFEYFSETQRNKGNFPGRFSGRQFSNSRSEMNVSTLELGDSALYLCASSLSSGTEAFFGQGTRLTVV.

This clonotype was seen a few times. The gene calls are TRBV20-1 and TRBJ1-1; D is unresolved. The CDR3 has 15 amino acids. V lost 1 base to trimming and J lost 5 bases, with 17 bases between them. Germline CDR1 reads DFQATT; CDR2 reads SNEGSKA (reference sequence). CDR3 in amino acids: CSARAPGETGTEAFF. The CDR3 DNA reads as TGCAGTGCTAGAGCCCCAGGAGAGACGGGGACTGAAGCTTTCTTT.

The rearrangement links TRBV2 to TRBJ2-5; D gene unclear. This CDR3 has 13 residues. Trimming took off 6 bases at V and 5 bases at J, with 13 bases between the two ends. Germline V gene lookup returns CDR1 SNHLY and CDR2 FYNNEI. The chain's CDR3 is CASSDSGWETQYF. The CDR3 DNA is TGTGCCAGCAGCGACTCTGGTTGGGAGACCCAGTACTTC. The whole variable domain, remainder taken from reference TRBV2 and TRBJ2-5, is EPEVTQTPSHQVTQMGQEVILRCVPISNHLYFYWYRQILGQKVEFLVSFYNNEISEKSEIFDDQFSVERPDGSNFTLKIRSTKLEDSAMYFCASSDSGWETQYFGPGTRLLVL.

The CDR3 protein is CASSQPQGAAGELFF. DNA of the CDR3: TGTGCCAGCAGTCAACCCCAGGGAGCAGCCGGGGAGCTGTTTTTT. This rearrangement joins TRBV6-1 to TRBJ2-2; perhaps D is TRBD1 or TRBD2 (5 bases each). Germline V gene sequence: CDR1 MNHNS, CDR2 SASEGT. This CDR3 is built from 15 residues. V lost 5 bases to trimming and J lost 6 bases, with 16 bases between them.

The table lists this clonotype with a few counts. V gene TRBV30 combines with J gene TRBJ2-7, with D perhaps assigned TRBD1 or TRBD2 (5 bases each). Trimming took 2 bases from V and 12 from J, leaving 20 bases between them. The CDR3 runs to 13 residues. CDR1 is GTSNPN, CDR2 SVGIG, per germline (reference sequence). The CDR3 loop reads CAWSPGTGDSGYF. CDR3 DNA sequence: TGTGCCTGGAGTCCCGGGACCGGTGATTCGGGGTACTTC.

This clonotype was seen only a few times. V is TRBV19 and J is TRBJ2-1; 8 bases line up with TRBD2. The V segment lost 5 bases and the J segment 9 bases; nucleotides outside the gene matches: 3. CDR3 length equals 12 residues. Germline V gene data show CDR1 as LNHDA and CDR2 as SQIVND (reference sequence). The CDR3 nucleotides are TGTGCCAGTAGTGGCGCGGGAGGTGAGCAGTTCTTC. Residues: CASSGAGGEQFF.

This clonotype has only a few counts. V usage is TRBV6-1 and J usage is TRBJ1-2, with 7 bases aligning to TRBD1. Germline CDR1 MNHNS, CDR2 SASEGT. J was trimmed by 8 bases and V by 3 bases; bases with no gene match: 6. The CDR3 spans 13 residues. This chain's CDR3 is CASSEGQFPGYTF. CDR3 coding DNA: TGTGCCAGCAGTGAGGGACAGTTCCCAGGCTACACCTTC.

This clonotype was counted only a few times. The chain recombines TRBV7-9 with TRBJ2-1; D remains ambiguous. Per germline, CDR1 SEHNR and CDR2 FQNEAQ (reference sequence). The V and J ends lost 5 bases and 4 bases respectively, with 18 bases between them. The CDR3 has 16 residues. CDR3: CASSPRWDGVYNEQFF. The CDR3 DNA is TGTGCCAGCAGCCCGCGATGGGATGGGGTATACAATGAGCAGTTCTTC.

The V call is TRBV7-9, the J call TRBJ1-4; D remains unclear. The CDR3 covers 14 residues. In germline, CDR1 is SEHNR, CDR2 FQNEAQ (reference sequence). Between the trimmed V and J ends, which lost 2 bases and 7 bases, there was a span of 11 bases. The CDR3 DNA reads as TGTGCCAGCAGCTTATCCGGGGAGGTTGAAAAACTGTTTTTT. Encoded protein: CASSLSGEVEKLFF.

V is TRBV20-1 and J is TRBJ2-3, with 8 bases lining up with TRBD2. CDR3 length: 14 amino acids. Looked up from germline, CDR1 is DFQATT and CDR2 is SNEGSKA (reference sequence). V gave up 5 bases and J gave up 4 bases; unmatched junction bases: 8. CDR3 sequence: CSAPRLASADTQYF. The CDR3 DNA is TGCAGTGCTCCGAGACTAGCGTCTGCAGATACGCAGTATTTT.

The table lists this clonotype with a few counts. CDR3 sequence: CASRDRGQYEQYF. DNA for the CDR3: TGTGCCAGCCGCGACAGGGGGCAGTACGAGCAGTACTTC. The chain links TRBV21-1 to TRBJ2-7; TRBD1 is taken as the D call from the table, unchecked against the DNA. TRBV21-1 is given as a pseudogene. This CDR3 has 13 residues.

The J gene is TRBJ2-2, the V gene TRBV28; the D is unclear. Deletions cut 10 bases from V and 4 bases from J, with 10 bases between. CDR3 length: 12 amino acids. Germline lookup yields CDR1 MDHEN and CDR2 SYDVKM. CDR3 coding DNA: TGTGCCACCAAGTTTCTCACCGGGGAGCTGTTTTTT. Translating gives CATKFLTGELFF. The complete variable domain, with remaining parts taken from reference TRBV28 and TRBJ2-2, reads DVKVTQSSRYLVKRTGEKVFLECVQDMDHENMFWYRQDPGLGLRLIYFSYDVKMKEKGDIPEGYSVSREKKERFSLILESASTNQTSMYLCATKFLTGELFFGEGSRLTVL.

There are a few counts of this clonotype. The chain uses TRBV6-1 and TRBJ2-7; D tentatively fits TRBD1 or TRBD2 (5 bases each). V was shortened by 6 bases and J by 5 bases, with 17 bases between the two germline ends. The CDR3 has 14 residues. CDR1 and CDR2 (germline): MNHNS, SASEGT. CDR3 coding DNA: TGTGCCAGCAGGAGGGACCGCCTCCGAGACGAGCAGTACTTC. This encodes CASRRDRLRDEQYF.

The chain joins TRBV29-1 to TRBJ1-1; D is possibly TRBD1 (6 bases). CDR1 SQVTM and CDR2 ANQGSEA come from the germline V gene. Trimming took 4 bases from V and 4 from J, leaving 19 bases between them. CDR3 length equals 15 residues. CDR3 DNA: TGCAGCGTTGCCCGGGGATACAGGGCGGTCACTGAAGCTTTCTTT. Its protein is CSVARGYRAVTEAFF.

This clonotype occurred a few times. V is TRBV2 and J is TRBJ1-2; TRBD1 agrees at 12 bases. CDR1 is SNHLY, CDR2 FYNNEI, per germline. The V segment lost 6 bases and the J segment 7 bases; nucleotides outside the gene matches: 6. The CDR3 loop spans 14 amino acids. The CDR3 sequence is CASRAGQGARGYTF. The CDR3 nucleotides are TGTGCCAGCAGGGCGGGACAGGGGGCGCGTGGCTACACCTTC.

The gene calls are TRBV6-1 and TRBJ2-4; D unclear. Germline V lookup: CDR1 MNHNS, CDR2 SASEGT. The CDR3 is 14 amino acids. The ends were cut back, 2 bases at V and 0 bases at J, with 5 bases in the middle. In nucleotides, the CDR3 is TGTGCCAGCAGTGAACGGTTAGCCAAAAACATTCAGTACTTC. It encodes CASSERLAKNIQYF.

This chain uses TRBV5-1 with TRBJ2-3; a possible D gene is TRBD1 (5 bases). Trimming took off 0 bases at V and 2 bases at J, with 7 bases between the two ends. Germline lookup yields CDR1 SGHRS and CDR2 YFSETQ. The CDR3 spans 14 residues. DNA of the CDR3: TGCGCCAGCAGCTTGGGACAGAACACAGATACGCAGTATTTT. Its translation is CASSLGQNTDTQYF.

This clonotype was counted a few times. The gene calls are TRBV20-1 and TRBJ2-5; 11 positions match TRBD2. The germline gives CDR1 DFQATT, CDR2 SNEGSKA (reference sequence). The CDR3 runs 16 residues. V shed 2 bases and J 2 bases; nucleotides not matched to a gene: 7. Here the CDR3 DNA reads TGCAGTGCTAGACCGACTAGCGGGAAAGTACAAGAGACCCAGTACTTC. Translated, it gives CSARPTSGKVQETQYF.

The V call is TRBV12-3 or TRBV12-4, the J call TRBJ2-2; D might be TRBD1 (5 bases). Trimming shortened V by 5 bases and J by 4 bases, and 17 bases separated the two germline ends. The CDR3 extends over 16 amino acids. The DNA of the CDR3 is TGTGCCAGCAGTCGAACCAGAACAGGCGGCACCGGGGAGCTGTTTTTT. Its translation is CASSRTRTGGTGELFF.

This chain uses TRBV6-2 or TRBV6-3 with TRBJ2-1, with 9 bases lining up with TRBD2. Unmatched junction bases numbered 11, after V lost 10 bases and J lost 7 bases. CDR1 and CDR2 from the germline V gene are MNHEY and SVGEGT. This CDR3 has 14 amino acids. This CDR3 is CATLRAGGWNEQFF. The CDR3 DNA is TGTGCCACCCTTAGGGCGGGAGGGTGGAATGAGCAGTTCTTC.

This clonotype was picked up a small number of times. The chain links TRBV28 to TRBJ1-5, with D uncertain. The CDR3 spans 15 residues. V was cut by 1 base and J by 1 base, with 8 bases left in between. In germline, CDR1 is MDHEN, CDR2 SYDVKM. The chain's CDR3 is CASSLSLGSNQPQHF. The CDR3 DNA follows: TGTGCCAGCAGTTTATCGCTAGGGAGCAATCAGCCCCAGCATTTT.

This chain links TRBV21-1 with TRBJ2-7; the D call TRBD1 from the table was never checked on the DNA. TRBV21-1 is termed a pseudogene. The CDR3 extends over 18 amino acids. The CDR3, as DNA: TGTGCCAGCAGCAAACCGGTAATCCGGGACAGAGCCTCCTACGAGCAGTACTTC. The encoded protein is CASSKPVIRDRASYEQYF.

The chain uses TRBV4-2 and TRBJ2-6, with a possible D match to TRBD1 (5 bases). The CDR3 loop spans 16 amino acids. In germline, CDR1 is LGHNA, CDR2 YNFKEQ. V dropped 8 bases and J dropped 0 bases, with 14 bases sitting between them. DNA of the CDR3: TGTGCCAGCTCCAGTGGGGCGAACTCTGGGGCCAACGTCCTGACTTTC. Its protein product is CASSSGANSGANVLTF.

The chain recombines TRBV5-1 with TRBJ1-1; D is perhaps TRBD1 (5 bases). CDR3 length equals 12 residues. Germline V CDR1 and CDR2: SGHRS, YFSETQ. V lost 9 bases and J lost 7, with 16 bases in between. This CDR3 is CANEGFRDEAFF. DNA for the CDR3: TGCGCCAACGAGGGGTTTCGGGATGAAGCTTTCTTT.

The V and J genes are TRBV2 and TRBJ2-1, with D uncertain. Looked up from germline, CDR1 is SNHLY and CDR2 is FYNNEI. The CDR3 runs to 12 residues. V lost 5 bases and J 7 bases, leaving 9 bases between the germline ends. CDR3 sequence: CASSLDANEQFF. The DNA of the CDR3 is TGTGCCAGCAGTCTAGACGCTAATGAGCAGTTCTTC.

The count of this clonotype is one. The rearrangement links TRBV18 to TRBJ1-2, with D hard to call. Germline V gene lookup returns CDR1 KGHSH and CDR2 LQKENI. The CDR3 length is 12 residues. Trimming stripped 3 bases from V and 6 bases from J, with 8 bases between. CDR3 nucleotides: TGTGCCAGCTCACCCGAAGGGAATGGCTACACCTTC. It is translated as CASSPEGNGYTF.

This chain joins TRBV20-1 and TRBJ1-6; 7 bases align to TRBD1. CDR1 and CDR2 (germline): DFQATT, SNEGSKA (reference sequence). Trimming at V came to 6 bases and at J to 2 bases, leaving 7 bases not matched to a gene. The CDR3 runs to 15 residues. In nucleotides, the CDR3 is TGCAGTGCCAGACAGGGCTTGACCTATAATTCACCCCTCCACTTT. Residues: CSARQGLTYNSPLHF.

This rearrangement joins TRBV7-3 to TRBJ2-3, with 12 bases lining up with TRBD2. This CDR3 spans 14 amino acids. Germline-derived CDR1 and CDR2 are SGHTA and FQGTGA. The V segment lost 5 bases and the J segment 5 bases; nucleotides outside the gene matches: 2. CDR3 in amino acids: CASSTGLAGDTQYF. The DNA for the CDR3 is TGTGCCAGCAGCACGGGACTAGCGGGAGATACGCAGTATTTT.

CDR3 bases: TGTGCCAGCATGGTGGGGGGGGCCTGGGAACTGTTTTTT. It translates to CASMVGGAWELFF. This rearrangement joins TRBV6-1 to TRBJ1-4; possibly TRBD1 for D (6 bases). V was shortened by 7 bases and J by 12 bases, with 18 bases between the two germline ends. Germline CDR1 MNHNS, CDR2 SASEGT. The CDR3 spans 13 residues.